This note documents a single T cell receptor beta chain sequence. This specimen comes from a study of blood T cell repertoires in COVID-19. Study details: Material from acute and convalescent COVID-19 was sourced from the United States, Italy and Spain. T cells, B-cell-depleted T cells, or PBMCs provided the cDNA or gDNA that served as material.

This CDR3 is 17 amino acids long. V was pared by 2 bases and J by 3 bases, with 19 bases between. Germline CDR1 SGHAT, CDR2 FQNNGV. Original data processing: Estimated nucleated cell counts came from reference gene primer amplification. Libraries were prepared by immunoSEQ multiplex PCR; TCRdb keeps only in-frame clonotypes and omits some of them. That table gives V, J and clone size, and the DNA gave D and trimming. The sample consists of 300,000 to 400,000 clones, 65% to 90% of them appearing once. It was during active infection that Seattle patients were enrolled and then longitudinally followed. This chain joins TRBV11-2 and TRBJ2-5; D is perhaps TRBD1 (7 bases). The receptor was derived from a woman in her sixties with COVID-19, enrolled during active disease. Sequencing used peripheral blood. The CDR3 coding sequence is TGTGCCAGCAGCTTAAACCCCAGGGGGGCGCGGGAAGAGACCCAGTACTTC. As protein: CASSLNPRGAREETQYF. Looking up the rest from reference TRBV11-2 and TRBJ2-5 gives the full variable domain: EAGVAQSPRYKIIEKRQSVAFWCNPISGHATLYWYQQILGQGPKLLIQFQNNGVVDDSQLPKDRFSAERLKGVDSTLKIQPAKLEDSAVYLCASSLNPRGAREETQYFGPGTRLLVL.